The entry that follows covers one TCR beta chain sequence. The antigen remains undetermined. CDR1 is SQVTM, CDR2 ANQGSEA, per germline. The CDR3 has 15 residues. The ends were cut back, 4 bases at V and 3 bases at J, with 17 bases in the middle. Assay runs were performed at deep level. TCRdb keeps only in-frame clones here, not all; method: immunoSEQ multiplex PCR. The table includes some 1.5 million clones, around 98% detected once. The sample is drawn from a study of shared clonotypes between healthy human individuals. Study-wide points: Roughly 5% was the fraction of naive CD4 clonotypes found shared across a handful of donors. Sampling covered blood only; tissue repertoires likely differ.

This TCR derives from a man aged 30 to 39 in good health. Sequences were obtained from naive CD4+ T cells sorted from blood. Subset defined: CD45RA+ positively selected. The chain couples TRBV29-1 to TRBJ2-3; D perhaps matches TRBD2 (6 bases). CDR3: CSVVWRDLLTDTQYF. For the CDR3, the DNA is TGCAGCGTTGTATGGCGGGATCTCTTAACAGATACGCAGTATTTT.